The text below deals with one T cell receptor (beta chain). The antigen is not known. The immunoSEQ assay was v3. This table comes from immunoSEQ multiplex PCR, and its TCRdb copy is limited to in-frame clones, with some not included. The sample has about 14,000 clones; roughly 82% are singletons. Deletions cut 3 bases from V and 6 bases from J, with 14 bases between. CDR1 is GTSNPN and CDR2 is SVGIG in the germline V gene (reference sequence). This CDR3 has 14 residues. Regarding time point: pre-treatment sample, taken before nivolumab and TIL therapy. These data come from a study of TIL therapy for anti-PD-1-resistant metastatic lung cancer. Study conclusions and caveats: Infused TIL clonotypes partially replaced the baseline blood repertoire, then decayed over months.

The receptor was derived from a person aged 25 to 80 with non-small cell lung cancer. The rearrangement links TRBV30 to TRBJ2-2; weak D call: TRBD1 (5 bases). Sequenced material: blood, taken at baseline. The CDR3, as DNA: TGTGCCTGGAGAGGATGGGGCGTATCCGGGGAGCTGTTTTTT. Encoded protein: CAWRGWGVSGELFF.